The 29 T cell receptor beta chains in this list originate from one sample, sequenced in a study of a mutant IDH1 vaccine in newly diagnosed glioma (dated by TCRdb to 2020 to 2022). Per the publication, the time point label means: baseline, week 1 (first vaccination visit). The label giving this sample's treatment or condition can be read as: pre-vaccination baseline after standard-of-care therapy. Library method: the immunoSEQ multiplex PCR assay. Sourced from immuneACCESS, this table was stored by TCRdb with only in-frame sequences that have V and J called. A share of the clones is absent; for the studies checked, an unresolved V gene accounts for under half, and the remainder has no known explanation. Counted in this sample were nearly 50,000 clones; approximately 90% of them appeared once. Over 2% of the sample is held by the ten biggest clonotypes. The sample here was PBMCs, taken from a glioma patient treated with radiotherapy, temozolomide or both. All receptors come from a middle-aged man with glioma.

The chain recombines TRBV5-4 with TRBJ1-1, with D maybe TRBD1 (6 bases). Per germline, CDR1 SGHNT and CDR2 YYREEE (reference sequence). V lost 3 bases and J lost 3, with 15 bases in between. There are 15 residues in the CDR3. This CDR3 is CASSSEGNRDTEAFF. CDR3 bases: TGTGCCAGCAGCTCCGAGGGTAACAGGGACACTGAAGCTTTCTTT.

V and J are TRBV7-2 and TRBJ1-2; a possible D gene is TRBD1 (6 bases). The CDR3 is 13 amino acids. The V gene's germline CDR1 is SGHTA and CDR2 FQGNSA. V was cut by 5 bases and J by 4 bases, with 11 bases left in between. The CDR3 sequence: CASSRDILYGYTF. CDR3 nucleotides: TGTGCCAGCAGCCGGGACATCCTCTATGGCTACACCTTC.

The V gene is TRBV29-1, the J gene TRBJ1-3, with D unclear. V lost 4 bases, J lost 0 bases, and 7 bases lay in between. The CDR3 is made up of 13 amino acids. Germline CDR1 SQVTM, CDR2 ANQGSEA. The CDR3, as DNA: TGCAGCGTTGGAATTAACTCTGGAAACACCATATATTTT. It encodes CSVGINSGNTIYF.

The rearrangement links TRBV5-1 to TRBJ2-7; 9 bases are shared with TRBD2. V shed 6 bases, J shed 2 bases, and the junction held 6 bases outside the gene matches. The CDR3 sequence is 14 residues long. Germline-derived CDR1 and CDR2 are SGHRS and YFSETQ. The CDR3 coding sequence is TGCGCCAGCAACGGCGGGAGGGGAGCCTACGAGCAGTACTTC. Translated: CASNGGRGAYEQYF.

The CDR3 bases are TGTGCCAGCAGCCACCGTCAGGGGAACACCGGGGAGCTGTTTTTT. Residues: CASSHRQGNTGELFF. The chain uses TRBV28 and TRBJ2-2; D might be TRBD1 (5 bases). Trimming took 6 bases from V and 1 from J, leaving 12 bases between them. The CDR3 has 15 residues. Germline-derived CDR1 and CDR2 are MDHEN and SYDVKM.

This clone came up a few times. This chain joins TRBV7-2 and TRBJ1-1, with a tentative D call TRBD1 (5 bases). Trimming stripped 5 bases from V and 0 bases from J, with 16 bases between. Germline values: CDR1 SGHTA, CDR2 FQGNSA. CDR3 length: 16 amino acids. CDR3 in amino acids: CASSPQTEIMNTEAFF. CDR3 nucleotide sequence: TGTGCCAGCAGCCCCCAGACAGAGATCATGAACACTGAAGCTTTCTTT.

The CDR3, as DNA: TGTGCCACCAGCAGAGTGTATGGCAGCTACACAGATACGCAGTATTTT. Residues: CATSRVYGSYTDTQYF. V gene TRBV15 combines with J gene TRBJ2-3; D is uncertain. Trimming took 1 base from V and 2 from J, leaving 13 bases between them. Germline V gene sequence: CDR1 LNHNV, CDR2 YYDKDF (reference sequence). The CDR3 runs to 16 residues. The full variable domain, its missing parts supplied by reference TRBV15 and TRBJ2-3, is DAMVIQNPRYQVTQFGKPVTLSCSQTLNHNVMYWYQQKSSQAPKLLFHYYDKDFNNEADTPDNFQSRRPNTSFCFLDIRSPGLGDTAMYLCATSRVYGSYTDTQYFGPGTRLTVL.

This chain links TRBV20-1 with TRBJ2-5; a weak D match, TRBD1 (5 bases). V lost 5 bases and J 6 bases, leaving 7 bases between the germline ends. The V gene's germline CDR1 is DFQATT and CDR2 SNEGSKA (reference sequence). The length of the CDR3 is 10 residues. CDR3 DNA sequence: TGCAGTGCTCGACAGAAGACCCAGTACTTC. This gives the protein CSARQKTQYF.

The CDR3 DNA is TGTGCCAGCAGTGGAGGGACTGGCTACACCTTC. Residues: CASSGGTGYTF. This chain links TRBV6-4 with TRBJ1-2; D is perhaps TRBD1 (5 bases). From germline, CDR1 is MRHNA and CDR2 SNTAGT. Trimming pared 4 bases from V and 7 bases from J, leaving 7 bases between. This CDR3 spans 11 amino acids.

The chain is built from TRBV7-2 and TRBJ2-7, with D hard to call. Germline V gene lookup returns CDR1 SGHTA and CDR2 FQGNSA. V shed 2 bases and J shed 5 bases, with 7 bases lying between them. The CDR3 runs to 12 residues. The CDR3 sequence: CASSLLGNEQYF. The CDR3 DNA is TGTGCCAGCAGCTTATTAGGGAACGAGCAGTACTTC.

This clone was picked up a small number of times. The chain joins TRBV10-1 to TRBJ1-3, with D unresolved. This CDR3 contains 10 residues. V lost 10 bases to trimming and J lost 4 bases, with 5 bases between them. Germline CDR1 WNHNN, CDR2 SYGVQD (reference sequence). In nucleotides, the CDR3 is TGCGCCACACAGGGAAACACCATATATTTT. This codes for CATQGNTIYF.

This clone was detected only once. The chain joins TRBV20-1 to TRBJ1-2; D is unresolved. Germline V CDR1 and CDR2: DFQATT, SNEGSKA (reference sequence). The CDR3 covers 10 residues. Trimming removed 3 bases from V and 9 bases from J, with 8 bases in between. DNA for the CDR3: TGCAGTGCTAGTGGGTCCCGCTACACCTTC. Its translation is CSASGSRYTF.

V is TRBV7-9 and J is TRBJ2-7; D gene ambiguous. V shed 2 bases and J shed 5 bases, with 13 bases lying between them. In germline, CDR1 is SEHNR, CDR2 FQNEAQ (reference sequence). The CDR3 contains 14 residues. The CDR3 region has the DNA TGTGCCAGCAGCTTACCCTGGGTGTCACACGAGCAGTACTTC. Its protein is CASSLPWVSHEQYF.

This chain links TRBV2 with TRBJ2-3, with 10 bases lining up with TRBD2. Unmatched junction bases numbered 9, after V lost 7 bases and J lost 11 bases. The CDR3 runs to 13 residues. Germline CDR1 and CDR2: SNHLY and FYNNEI. The CDR3 coding sequence is TGTGCCAGCATTGGGGCTAGCGGGAGTGAGCAGTATTTT. As protein: CASIGASGSEQYF.

The chain is built from TRBV18 and TRBJ1-4, with D perhaps matching TRBD1 (5 bases). CDR1 KGHSH and CDR2 LQKENI come from the germline V gene. Trimming removed 3 bases from V and 5 bases from J, with 10 bases in between. The CDR3 has 14 amino acids. CDR3 protein: CASSPQGMNEKLFF. DNA for the CDR3: TGTGCCAGCTCACCCCAGGGTATGAATGAAAAACTGTTTTTT.

This chain connects TRBV19 to TRBJ2-7, with D unclear. Looked up from germline, CDR1 is LNHDA and CDR2 is SQIVND (reference sequence). The CDR3 loop spans 14 amino acids. V gave up 5 bases and J gave up 0 bases, with 11 bases separating them. The CDR3 DNA sequence: TGTGCCAGTAGTCTCGGCGGAAACTCCTACGAGCAGTACTTC. It codes for CASSLGGNSYEQYF.

The chain uses TRBV5-1 and TRBJ1-1, with TRBD1 identical over 7 bases. The germline V gene has CDR1 SGHRS and CDR2 YFSETQ. The CDR3 sequence is 16 residues long. Trimming at V came to 3 bases and at J to 0 bases, leaving 8 bases not matched to a gene. The CDR3 sequence is CASSSTTGSMNTEAFF. CDR3 coding DNA: TGCGCCAGCAGCTCAACGACAGGGTCCATGAACACTGAAGCTTTCTTT.

The chain joins TRBV7-3 to TRBJ2-3; the match to TRBD2 covers 13 bases. Germline trimming cut 5 bases from V and 7 bases from J; bases unmatched to any gene: 9. CDR1 SGHTA and CDR2 FQGTGA come from the germline V gene. This CDR3 has 16 residues. The CDR3 nucleotides read TGTGCCAGCAGCCCGACCGGGACTAGCGGGAAAAATACGCAGTATTTT. Its translation is CASSPTGTSGKNTQYF.

This chain uses TRBV6-5 with TRBJ2-5, with D unclear. The germline V gene encodes CDR1 MNHEY and CDR2 SVGAGI. Trimming cost V 2 bases and J 7 bases, with 5 bases left between them. The CDR3 spans 11 residues. The CDR3 bases are TGTGCCAGCAGTTACATTGGGACCCAGTACTTC. This translates into CASSYIGTQYF.

This rearrangement joins TRBV4-1 to TRBJ2-7, with 14 nucleotides matching TRBD2. The V gene's germline CDR1 is MGHRA and CDR2 YSYEKL. This CDR3 is 15 amino acids long. J gave up 6 bases and V 1 base, and 2 bases lay outside the gene matches. DNA for the CDR3: TGCGCCAGCAGCCAAGGACTAGCGGGAGGGCGCGAGCAGTACTTC. It codes for CASSQGLAGGREQYF.

This clone was counted a few times. This chain connects TRBV11-3 to TRBJ1-1, with a tentative D call TRBD1 (6 bases). CDR1 and CDR2 (germline): SGHNT, YENEEA. Deletions cut 5 bases from V and 1 base from J, with 8 bases between. The CDR3 contains 13 residues. The CDR3 loop reads CASSETGNTEAFF. The CDR3 DNA sequence: TGTGCCAGCAGCGAGACAGGGAACACTGAAGCTTTCTTT.

The rearrangement joins TRBV5-4 to TRBJ1-2; possible D gene TRBD1, 6 bases. Germline CDR1 SGHNT, CDR2 YYREEE (reference sequence). The CDR3 extends over 14 amino acids. V lost 0 bases and J lost 2, with 8 bases in between. The CDR3 spells CASSLGGTNYGYTF. The CDR3 DNA reads as TGTGCCAGCAGCTTGGGGGGGACAAACTATGGCTACACCTTC.

J is TRBJ1-5 and V is TRBV19; 9 bases align to TRBD1. V dropped 8 bases and J dropped 5; count of bases not matched to a gene: 13. Looked up from germline, CDR1 is LNHDA and CDR2 is SQIVND (reference sequence). The CDR3 totals 16 residues. This chain's CDR3 is CASAPVMGQGYQPQHF. In DNA form, the CDR3 reads TGTGCCAGTGCCCCAGTCATGGGACAGGGCTATCAGCCCCAGCATTTT.

The chain joins TRBV4-1 to TRBJ2-5, with 8 bases matching TRBD1. Germline lookup yields CDR1 MGHRA and CDR2 YSYEKL. J was trimmed by 5 bases and V by 0 bases; bases with no gene match: 11. The CDR3 sequence is 17 residues long. As DNA, the CDR3 is TGCGCCAGCAGCCAAGACCAGGGGACAGGCCTTTTCGAGACCCAGTACTTC. It translates to CASSQDQGTGLFETQYF.

This chain joins TRBV6-1 and TRBJ2-4; TRBD2 is a possible D gene (5 bases). CDR3 length: 13 amino acids. CDR1 is MNHNS and CDR2 is SASEGT in the germline V gene. Trimming stripped 8 bases from V and 11 bases from J, with 19 bases between. The CDR3: CASESTRVRVQYF. The CDR3 bases are TGTGCCAGCGAGTCCACCCGGGTGAGGGTTCAGTACTTC.

This clone was seen once. The V gene is TRBV5-1, the J gene TRBJ2-7; 7 bases are a match to TRBD2. The V gene's germline CDR1 is SGHRS and CDR2 YFSETQ. V gave up 0 bases and J gave up 0 bases; unmatched junction bases: 3. This CDR3 is 15 amino acids long. This CDR3 reads CASSLALAASYEQYF. DNA for the CDR3: TGCGCCAGCAGCTTGGCCCTAGCGGCCTCCTACGAGCAGTACTTC.

The chain has TRBV11-2 and TRBJ2-2, with 7 bases identical to TRBD1. This CDR3 region has 15 residues. V lost 3 bases and J lost 4; bases outside the gene matches: 5. CDR1 and CDR2 (germline): SGHAT, FQNNGV. CDR3 DNA: TGTGCCAGCAGCTTCTGGGACAGTTTCACCGGGGAGCTGTTTTTT. As protein: CASSFWDSFTGELFF.

This chain uses TRBV7-9 with TRBJ2-1; D is undetermined. This CDR3 has 11 amino acids. Germline CDR1 reads SEHNR; CDR2 reads FQNEAQ (reference sequence). Trimming took off 2 bases at V and 10 bases at J, with 6 bases between the two ends. The CDR3 bases are TGTGCCAGCAGCTTACGGCCCGAGCAGTTCTTC. Protein sequence: CASSLRPEQFF.

This clone was observed a single time. This rearrangement joins TRBV4-2 to TRBJ1-4; D ambiguous. Per germline, CDR1 LGHNA and CDR2 YNFKEQ. The CDR3 sequence is 14 residues long. V was pared by 0 bases and J by 12 bases, with 14 bases between. CDR3 sequence (DNA): TGTGCCAGCAGCCAAGACAAATACTTAGGGCAACTGTTTTTT. This translates into CASSQDKYLGQLFF.